Listed here are 8 T cell receptor beta chains from one sample, sequenced in a study of PD-1 blockade in classical Hodgkin lymphoma. Patients all relapsed after autologous stem cell transplantation, and there was variation in brentuximab vedotin exposure. Using immunoSEQ multiplex PCR, the repertoire was profiled, and TCRdb retains in-frame clones only, with some absent. The sample yields 60,000 or so clones, more than 75% seen once. The source was peripheral blood mononuclear cells (PBMCs), collected at baseline. These receptors originate from a human donor with classical Hodgkin lymphoma.

The V gene is TRBV10-2, the J gene TRBJ2-7; 10 bases map to TRBD2. The V and J ends lost 0 bases and 6 bases, in that order; junction bases with no gene match: 5. The germline CDR1 and CDR2 sequences are WSHSY and SAAADI. The CDR3 covers 15 residues. The CDR3 sequence is CASSESNLAGAEQYF. Here the CDR3 DNA reads TGCGCCAGCAGTGAGTCGAACCTAGCGGGGGCCGAGCAGTACTTC.

This clone was counted a single time. This chain links TRBV28 with TRBJ2-5; D is perhaps TRBD1 (5 bases). Germline CDR1 and CDR2: MDHEN and SYDVKM. The V and J ends lost 11 bases and 0 bases respectively, with 16 bases between them. The CDR3 extends over 14 amino acids. The CDR3 nucleotides are TGTGCCGCAACGACAGCATCGTACCAAGAGACCCAGTACTTC. Protein sequence: CAATTASYQETQYF.

This clone was detected only a few times. V and J are TRBV5-1 and TRBJ1-2; 7 bases are a match to TRBD1. Germline assignment: CDR1 SGHRS and CDR2 YFSETQ. This CDR3 region has 17 residues. Losses at the gene ends were 4 bases for V and 5 bases for J; bases not matched to a gene: 17. DNA for the CDR3: TGCGCCAGCAGCCCAACTATCACACCAGGGACAGCGTATGGCTACACCTTC. Translated: CASSPTITPGTAYGYTF. The full variable domain, completed using reference TRBV5-1 and TRBJ1-2, is KAGVTQTPRYLIKTRGQQVTLSCSPISGHRSVSWYQQTPGQGLQFLFEYFSETQRNKGNFPGRFSGRQFSNSRSEMNVSTLELGDSALYLCASSPTITPGTAYGYTFGSGTRLTVV.

This chain joins TRBV6-1 and TRBJ1-5; 7 nucleotides match TRBD1. This CDR3 is 13 amino acids long. The trim removed 10 bases at V and 1 base at J, leaving 4 bases unmatched. Germline values: CDR1 MNHNS, CDR2 SASEGT. CDR3 protein: CATQDRSNQPQHF. CDR3 bases: TGTGCCACCCAGGACAGGAGCAATCAGCCCCAGCATTTT.

V gene TRBV2 combines with J gene TRBJ1-2; D unclear. Germline assignment: CDR1 SNHLY and CDR2 FYNNEI. The V end was cut by 7 bases, the J end by 5 bases, with 11 bases between. The length of the CDR3 is 12 residues. The CDR3 region is CASIETPYGYTF. DNA of the CDR3: TGTGCCAGCATTGAGACACCTTATGGCTACACCTTC.

The chain employs TRBV6-5 and TRBJ2-1; TRBD1 aligns across 7 bases. J gave up 5 bases and V 6 bases, and 1 base lay outside the gene matches. The germline CDR1 and CDR2 sequences are MNHEY and SVGAGI. The CDR3 is 12 amino acids. The DNA of the CDR3 is TGTGCCAGCAGCCAGGGGGACAATGAGCAGTTCTTC. It codes for CASSQGDNEQFF.

CDR3 protein: CASSLEAGFWGGLQETQYF. The CDR3 DNA reads as TGTGCCAGCAGCTTAGAAGCTGGGTTCTGGGGAGGCCTCCAAGAGACCCAGTACTTC. The rearrangement uses TRBV7-2 and TRBJ2-5, with D possibly matching TRBD2 (6 bases). The CDR3 extends over 19 amino acids. Trimming pared 1 base from V and 1 base from J, leaving 22 bases between. Germline V CDR1 and CDR2: SGHTA, FQGNSA.

V and J are TRBV5-6 and TRBJ2-1; 9 bases agree with TRBD2. Losses at the gene ends were 0 bases for V and 7 bases for J; bases not matched to a gene: 8. Germline V CDR1 and CDR2: SGHDT, YYEEEE. The CDR3 contains 16 residues. CDR3 bases: TGTGCCAGCAGCTTGGGGAGGCTAGCGGGGTTAAATGAGCAGTTCTTC. As protein: CASSLGRLAGLNEQFF. Full variable domain (outside the CDR3, taken from reference TRBV5-6 and TRBJ2-1): DAGVTQSPTHLIKTRGQQVTLRCSPKSGHDTVSWYQQALGQGPQFIFQYYEEEERQRGNFPDRFSGHQFPNYSSELNVNALLLGDSALYLCASSLGRLAGLNEQFFGPGTRLTVL.